These T cell receptor beta chains were read from a single sample in a study of Ad26.COV2.S vaccination and SARS-CoV-2 variants. Produced via immunoSEQ multiplex PCR; TCRdb's table is partial and in-frame only. The table has 380,000 or so clones, 83% seen once. Source: peripheral blood, taken in a trial of Ad26.COV2.S vaccine versus placebo. These receptors were taken from a person between 18 and 59 years old who received the Ad26.COV2.S COVID-19 vaccine or a placebo. Each CDR3 is given with its conserved first and last residue. D genes are given only for firm matches. Clone size appears in some rows only: once, few, many, or a class for an expanded clone.

abundance	v_gene	j_gene	d_gene	CDR3aa	CDR3nt
.	TRBV7-9	TRBJ2-5	.	CASSHRLVETQYF	TGTGCCAGCAGCCACCGACTAGTAGAGACCCAGTACTTC
.	TRBV19	TRBJ1-6	.	CASSIDRRSYNSPLHF	TGTGCCAGTAGTATAGATCGCAGGTCCTATAATTCACCCCTCCACTTT
.	TRBV6-5	TRBJ2-5	TRBD2	CASSYTLTSGEETQYF	TGTGCCAGCAGTTACACCCTCACTAGCGGCGAAGAGACCCAGTACTTC
once	TRBV19	TRBJ1-5	TRBD1	CASTTGQGKRNQPQHF	TGTGCCAGTACGACGGGACAGGGGAAACGCAATCAGCCCCAGCATTTT
.	TRBV28	TRBJ2-7	.	CASSLNGGARVYEQYF	TGTGCCAGCAGTTTAAATGGGGGAGCCCGGGTCTACGAGCAGTACTTC
many	TRBV6-5	TRBJ1-1	TRBD1	CASRRDRKAFF	TGTGCCAGCAGGCGGGACAGGAAAGCTTTCTTT
.	TRBV21-1	TRBJ2-2	.	CASSPDRVFTGELFF	TGTGCCAGCAGCCCTGACAGGGTCTTCACCGGGGAGCTGTTTTTT
.	TRBV19	TRBJ2-3	TRBD2	CASSIRGGRARDTQYF	TGTGCCAGTAGTATCAGGGGCGGGAGGGCCCGGGATACGCAGTATTTT
.	TRBV11-3	TRBJ2-5	TRBD1	CASSFKYRDRGHETQYF	TGTGCCAGCAGCTTCAAATACCGGGACAGGGGGCATGAGACCCAGTACTTC
few	TRBV12-3/TRBV12-4	TRBJ1-2	.	CASSLNGNYGYTF	TGTGCCAGCAGTTTGAACGGAAACTATGGCTACACCTTC
few	TRBV5-1	TRBJ1-4	TRBD1	CASSTSGDSREKLFF	TGCGCCAGCAGCACGAGCGGGGACAGTCGGGAAAAACTGTTTTTT
.	TRBV30	TRBJ1-2	.	CAWGEGSDYGYTF	TGTGCCTGGGGCGAGGGCAGTGACTATGGCTACACCTTC
.	TRBV5-6	TRBJ2-3	TRBD2	CASSLVGSGTSDTQYF	TGTGCCAGCAGCTTGGTCGGTAGCGGGACGTCAGATACGCAGTATTTT
.	TRBV30	TRBJ2-5	TRBD2	CASGAGGWGETQYF	TGTGCCTCCGGGGCGGGAGGATGGGGCGAGACCCAGTACTTC
few	TRBV7-2	TRBJ2-3	.	CASSPTDTQYF	TGTGCCAGCAGCCCCACAGATACGCAGTATTTT
once	TRBV5-1	TRBJ1-6	TRBD1	CASSLGGQGSPLHF	TGCGCCAGCAGCTTGGGGGGACAGGGTTCACCCCTCCACTTT
.	TRBV6-5	TRBJ2-7	.	CASSISTGNYEQYF	TGTGCCAGCAGCATTAGTACAGGGAACTACGAGCAGTACTTC
once	TRBV4-1	TRBJ2-7	.	CASSQSGAGLLYYEQYF	TGCGCCAGCAGCCAATCGGGAGCAGGCCTTCTCTACTACGAGCAGTACTTC
.	TRBV7-9	TRBJ2-1	.	CASSQQGRTRNEQFF	TGTGCCAGCAGCCAACAGGGGAGGACTCGGAATGAGCAGTTCTTC
once	TRBV7-9	TRBJ1-5	.	CASSPVGGRNQPQHF	TGTGCCAGCAGCCCGGTCGGGGGTCGCAATCAGCCCCAGCATTTT
.	TRBV6-5	TRBJ2-1	.	CASSYSRSNEQFF	TGTGCCAGCAGTTACTCTCGGTCTAATGAGCAGTTCTTC
.	TRBV20-1	TRBJ1-4	.	CSASGEKLFF	TGCAGTGCTAGTGGGGAAAAACTGTTTTTT
.	TRBV12-5	TRBJ2-1	TRBD2	CASGLGLAVEQFF	TGTGCTAGTGGTTTGGGACTAGCAGTTGAGCAGTTCTTC
.	TRBV4-3	TRBJ2-5	.	CASSQDFGGGETQYF	TGCGCCAGCAGCCAAGATTTCGGGGGAGGCGAGACCCAGTACTTC